This entry concerns a single TCR beta chain. The record originates from a study of T cells in Graves' hyperthyroidism and ophthalmopathy. RNA transcripts provided the source from which TCR beta CDR3 regions were amplified. The TCR CDR3 first-round RT-PCR relied on the HTBI primer set. TCRdb redid the calling of the multiplex PCR reads with MiXCR, one entry per CDR3 protein. The data contain more than 550,000 distinct CDR3 sequences, approximately 19% of them seen just once; the ten biggest clones take up around 17%. Disease duration under 2 months; hyperthyroidism patients were aged 18 to 65. The source material was blood. This TCR was recovered from a woman between 50 and 59 years old with Graves' hyperthyroidism that later progressed to Graves' ophthalmopathy.

As DNA, the CDR3 is TGCAGTGCAGCCTCGGGACAGGACTATGGCTACACCTTC. It is translated as CSAASGQDYGYTF. The V and J genes are TRBV20-1 and TRBJ1-2; 8 positions match TRBD1. CDR1 DFQATT and CDR2 SNEGSKA come from the germline V gene (reference sequence). J was trimmed by 3 bases and V by 6 bases; bases with no gene match: 6. The CDR3 covers 13 residues.